The next 26 T cell receptor beta chains were all read from a single sample in a study of read filtering for tumor transcriptome and immune sequencing. This library used 300 to 450 ng RNA and molecular barcoded adaptors spanning alpha/delta and beta/gamma chains. Using its own MiXCR run on the reads, TCRdb lists one record per CDR3 protein. The table lists 43,000 or so distinct CDR3 sequences, about a fifth of them singletons. The source material was a population of CD138-negative cells sorted from bone marrow. These receptors all come from a donor aged 40 or over with multiple myeloma.

This clonotype has a count of ten or more. This sequence joins TRBV28 and TRBJ2-7; TRBD1 is a possible D gene (5 bases). V lost 6 bases and J lost 4, with 19 bases in between. Germline CDR1 reads MDHEN; CDR2 reads SYDVKM. This CDR3 comprises 15 residues. The CDR3 nucleotides are TGTGCCAGCAGCCCCTATCAGGGCGGTAGATACGAGCAGTACTTC. Amino acids: CASSPYQGGRYEQYF.

This clonotype was seen ten or more times. This chain uses TRBV13 with TRBJ2-3, with 7 bases that match TRBD2. This CDR3 spans 14 amino acids. The germline gives CDR1 PRHDT, CDR2 FYEKMQ (reference sequence). V lost 5 bases to trimming and J lost 3 bases; unmatched junction nucleotides: 5. The CDR3 DNA is TGTGCCAGCAGCCCTCTAGCGGCAACAGATACGCAGTATTTT. Its protein product is CASSPLAATDTQYF.

This clonotype was seen many times. V usage is TRBV5-1 and J usage is TRBJ2-5; D may be TRBD1 (6 bases). CDR3 length: 13 amino acids. Trimming took 4 bases from V and 5 from J, leaving 12 bases between them. CDR1 is SGHRS, CDR2 YFSETQ, per germline. DNA for the CDR3: TGCGCCAGCAGCCTCAGGGGTGACGAGACCCAGTACTTC. Translated: CASSLRGDETQYF.

A note on this clonotype: Possible read error: a much larger clone is one base away. This rearrangement joins TRBV29-1 to TRBJ1-1; D ambiguous. Germline V gene lookup returns CDR1 SQVTM and CDR2 ANQGSEA. The CDR3 loop spans 11 amino acids. V was pared by 6 bases and J by 4 bases, with 9 bases between. The CDR3 sequence: CSVRRITEAFF. CDR3 sequence (DNA): TGCAGCGTCCGACGGATCACTGAAGCTTTCTTT.

This clonotype was seen repeatedly, ten times or more. The V gene is TRBV28, the J gene TRBJ2-2; D unclear. V shed 4 bases and J shed 3 bases, with 6 bases lying between them. The CDR3 length is 13 residues. Germline V lookup: CDR1 MDHEN, CDR2 SYDVKM. The CDR3 DNA reads as TGTGCCAGCAGTTCTTTTTACACCGGGGAGCTGTTTTTT. It translates to CASSSFYTGELFF. Combining the CDR3 with reference TRBV28 and TRBJ2-2 gives the whole variable domain DVKVTQSSRYLVKRTGEKVFLECVQDMDHENMFWYRQDPGLGLRLIYFSYDVKMKEKGDIPEGYSVSREKKERFSLILESASTNQTSMYLCASSSFYTGELFFGEGSRLTVL.

J is TRBJ2-1 and V is TRBV28; the match to TRBD2 covers 8 bases. The germline gives CDR1 MDHEN, CDR2 SYDVKM. The CDR3 length is 15 residues. Losses at the gene ends were 6 bases for V and 2 bases for J; bases not matched to a gene: 6. The DNA for the CDR3 is TGTGCCAGCAGCCCAGCGGGAGAAACCTACAATGAGCAGTTCTTC. It codes for CASSPAGETYNEQFF.

This clonotype was recorded at least ten times. The chain couples TRBV20-1 to TRBJ2-1; 9 bases fit TRBD2. The CDR3 loop spans 15 amino acids. The germline V gene encodes CDR1 DFQATT and CDR2 SNEGSKA (reference sequence). J gave up 5 bases and V 0 bases, and 5 bases lay outside the gene matches. Here the CDR3 reads CSAREPSSGNNEQFF. CDR3 DNA: TGCAGTGCTAGAGAGCCGTCTAGCGGGAACAATGAGCAGTTCTTC.

This clonotype was seen many times. V and J are TRBV27 and TRBJ2-6; 8 positions agree with TRBD1. J was trimmed by 0 bases and V by 6 bases; bases with no gene match: 10. The CDR3 runs 18 residues. CDR1 and CDR2 from the germline V gene are MNHEY and SMNVEV (reference sequence). CDR3 bases: TGTGCCAGCAGCCCCACGACAGGGGTGGTCTCTGGGGCCAACGTCCTGACTTTC. Residues: CASSPTTGVVSGANVLTF.

Ten or more counts support this clonotype. The gene calls are TRBV4-1 and TRBJ2-5, with 14 positions matching TRBD2. V trimming: 0 bases; J trimming: 5 bases; junction bases outside the gene matches: 5. This CDR3 comprises 17 residues. The germline gives CDR1 MGHRA, CDR2 YSYEKL. The CDR3 nucleotides read TGCGCCAGCAGCCAAGATGGGACTAGCGGGAGTGTGGAGACCCAGTACTTC. It codes for CASSQDGTSGSVETQYF.

The table lists this clonotype with many counts. This chain connects TRBV13 to TRBJ2-1; TRBD2 matches 8 bases. The CDR3 totals 12 residues. J lost 15 bases, V lost 6 bases, and 10 bases had no gene match. In germline, CDR1 is PRHDT, CDR2 FYEKMQ (reference sequence). The CDR3 loop is CASRRGGTRLFF. The CDR3 nucleotides read TGTGCCAGCAGACGGGGGGGGACTAGGTTGTTCTTC.

This clonotype was observed a handful of times. The V call is TRBV20-1, the J call TRBJ2-5; the match to TRBD2 covers 12 bases. J lost 5 bases, V lost 0 bases, and 7 bases had no gene match. The CDR3 is 16 residues long. Germline lookup yields CDR1 DFQATT and CDR2 SNEGSKA (reference sequence). CDR3 DNA sequence: TGCAGTGCTAGAGATTTGACTAGCGGGAGCCGGGAGACCCAGTACTTC. Translating it yields CSARDLTSGSRETQYF.

This clonotype has just a few counts. The chain couples TRBV9 to TRBJ1-3; TRBD1 might be the D (6 bases). V was shortened by 3 bases and J by 0 bases, with 10 bases between the two germline ends. CDR1 and CDR2 (germline): SGDLS, YYNGEE. The CDR3 sequence is 15 residues long. The chain's CDR3 is CASSGGHHSGNTIYF. CDR3 bases: TGTGCCAGCAGCGGGGGACACCACTCTGGAAACACCATATATTTT.

This clonotype was recorded at least ten times. V usage is TRBV9 and J usage is TRBJ2-5, with 8 bases lining up with TRBD2. V shed 4 bases and J 2 bases; nucleotides not matched to a gene: 10. CDR3 length: 16 residues. Germline CDR1 SGDLS, CDR2 YYNGEE. The CDR3 loop is CASSPPGLGLQETQYF. In DNA form, the CDR3 reads TGTGCCAGCAGCCCCCCGGGACTAGGGCTACAAGAGACCCAGTACTTC.

The sample holds many counts of this clonotype. The chain carries TRBV7-2 and TRBJ1-1; 8 bases fit TRBD1. J lost 1 base, V lost 5 bases, and 6 bases had no gene match. This CDR3 has 15 residues. The germline V gene has CDR1 SGHTA and CDR2 FQGNSA. The CDR3 loop reads CASSRGGQGNTEAFF. The CDR3 nucleotides read TGTGCCAGCAGCCGGGGAGGACAGGGGAACACTGAAGCTTTCTTT.

Concerning this clonotype: This likely stems from a read error, as it lies one base from a far larger clone. The conserved phenylalanine or tryptophan is not found at the CDR3 terminus, so this likely reflects a read error. The chain links TRBV7-6 to TRBJ2-1; the match to TRBD2 covers 10 bases. CDR1 SGHVS and CDR2 FNYEAQ come from the germline V gene. The CDR3 spans 18 residues. The V segment lost 3 bases and the J segment 3 bases; nucleotides outside the gene matches: 11. The CDR3 region has the DNA TGTGCCAGCAGCTTTGGAGCGGGAGGGCCCGTTCACTACAATGAGCAGTTCCTC. This sequence encodes CASSFGAGGPVHYNEQFL.

The genes are TRBV28 and TRBJ2-1; no firm D call. This CDR3 comprises 15 residues. The V end lost 6 bases, the J end lost 7 bases, and 19 bases lay between the germline ends. Per the germline V gene, CDR1 is MDHEN and CDR2 is SYDVKM. The CDR3 protein is CASRPPPNFRNEQFF. The CDR3 coding sequence is TGTGCCAGCAGGCCTCCCCCTAACTTTCGGAATGAGCAGTTCTTC.

This clonotype appeared many times. The chain links TRBV6-5 to TRBJ2-1; a possible D gene is TRBD2 (6 bases). Trimming left V 2 bases short and J 7 bases short, with 15 bases between. There are 15 residues in the CDR3. The V gene's germline CDR1 is MNHEY and CDR2 SVGAGI. The CDR3 DNA sequence: TGTGCCAGCAGTTACAACGGGGGAGAGGGGAATGAGCAGTTCTTC. The encoded protein is CASSYNGGEGNEQFF.

On this clonotype: The likely explanation is a read error, given a far larger clone one base away. The conserved final phenylalanine or tryptophan is absent from the CDR3, which likely points to a read error. The genes are TRBV7-9 and TRBJ2-1; 12 nucleotides align to TRBD2. After removal of 0 bases from V and 0 bases from J, the junction contained 9 bases not matched to a gene. This CDR3 has 20 amino acids. Germline V gene lookup returns CDR1 SEHNR and CDR2 FQNEAQ (reference sequence). As DNA, the CDR3 is TGTGCCAGCAGCTTAGCTTTTTATGGGACTAGCGGGTCCTCCTACAATGAGCAGTTCTCC. The encoded protein is CASSLAFYGTSGSSYNEQFS.

A remark on this clonotype: This clone may be a read error of a much larger clone one base away. The gene calls are TRBV12-3 or TRBV12-4 and TRBJ1-4; D remains unclear. The CDR3 has 12 residues. Here the CDR3 reads CASSLGVTSPYF. The CDR3 DNA follows: TGTGCCAGCAGTTTAGGCGTTACTTCACCGTATTTT.

This clonotype was counted at least ten times. The chain carries TRBV20-1 and TRBJ2-5; no reliable D call. CDR1 DFQATT and CDR2 SNEGSKA come from the germline V gene (reference sequence). V dropped 0 bases and J dropped 4 bases, with 12 bases sitting between them. This CDR3 has 14 amino acids. The CDR3 loop is CSAREDDLPETQYF. CDR3 nucleotide sequence: TGCAGTGCTAGAGAGGATGACCTCCCAGAGACCCAGTACTTC.

There are many counts of this clonotype. The J gene is TRBJ2-1, the V gene TRBV23-1, with TRBD1 identical over 9 bases. TRBV23-1 is reported as an ORF; its role is uncertain. This CDR3 is built from 16 residues. The trim removed 2 bases at V and 3 bases at J, leaving 5 bases unmatched. In DNA, the CDR3 is TGCGCCAGCAGTCAACCATGGGACAGGGACTACAATGAGCAGTTCTTC. Translating gives CASSQPWDRDYNEQFF.

This clonotype was observed at least ten times. The conserved closing phenylalanine or tryptophan is absent in this CDR3, likely reflecting a read error. This chain connects TRBV6-2 or TRBV6-3 to TRBJ2-1; 7 positions agree with TRBD1. The CDR3 covers 17 residues. The V segment lost 6 bases and the J segment 2 bases; nucleotides outside the gene matches: 13. Per the germline V gene, CDR1 is MNHEY and CDR2 is SVGEGT. In nucleotides, the CDR3 is TGTGCCAGCAGAAAATTTGAGGGGACAGTGACCTACAATGAGCAGTTCCTC. Its translation is CASRKFEGTVTYNEQFL.

This clonotype appeared a single time. This is likely a read error, given that the CDR3 carries no conserved phenylalanine or tryptophan at its end. Because the CDR3's place on the DNA is in doubt, the DNA is left out and the CDR3 is given as listed by TCRdb. This chain's CDR3 is CSVGDRGYEQCL. The J gene is TRBJ2-7, the V gene TRBV29-1; the D call of TRBD1 is as the table states it, not checked on the DNA. The CDR3 is 12 residues long, ends included. Germline lookup yields CDR1 SQVTM and CDR2 ANQGSEA.

This clonotype has at least ten counts. The rearrangement joins TRBV7-9 to TRBJ1-5; weak D call: TRBD1 (6 bases). There are 13 residues in the CDR3. Looked up from germline, CDR1 is SEHNR and CDR2 is FQNEAQ (reference sequence). V was cut by 3 bases and J by 7 bases, with 10 bases left in between. In DNA, the CDR3 is TGTGCCAGCAGCTTGGCAGGGGACCAGCCCCAGCATTTT. Translating gives CASSLAGDQPQHF.

As concerns this clonotype: One end of the junction does not line up with germline, which may come from a read error. DNA of the CDR3: TGCGCCAGCAGCCTGGCGGTAGGGCGGAGAAGGGATGATCAGTCCTTC. It translates to CASSLAVGRRRDDQSF. The V call is TRBV4-1, the J call TRBJ2-1; no reliable D call. The CDR3 loop spans 16 amino acids. Germline V CDR1 and CDR2: MGHRA, YSYEKL.

This clonotype appeared many times. This chain joins TRBV15 and TRBJ2-5; either TRBD1 or TRBD2 may fit D (5 bases each). This CDR3 comprises 14 residues. V lost 7 bases to trimming and J lost 2 bases, with 14 bases between them. CDR1 and CDR2 from the germline V gene are LNHNV and YYDKDF (reference sequence). CDR3: CATNTRGLQETQYF. As DNA, the CDR3 is TGTGCCACCAATACGAGGGGTTTACAAGAGACCCAGTACTTC.